This TCR beta chain was captured by sequencing in a study of cytomegalovirus exposure and HLA in healthy donors (TCRdb year 2017). Notes on the research overall: An earlier analysis of about 530 of the donors reported about 260 Gb of sequence data and some 110 million unique TCR beta sequences obtained from some 200 million T cells. An early release that covered around 590 HLA-typed donors contained about 300 gigabases of sequencing data and roughly 84 million unique TCR sequences. Of the roughly 400 genotyped donors, roughly 80% fell in the genetic ancestry cluster associated with self-reported Caucasian donors. The aim of the study was to test whether cataloging public T cell receptors could identify signatures of past pathogen exposure. Using immunosequencing, the study profiled T cell repertoires from some 670 subjects and related those repertoires to cytomegalovirus serostatus. A separate validation cohort of approximately 130 different subjects was used in addition to the roughly 620-subject first cohort. The study combined high-throughput TCR immunosequencing, statistical association of individual TCRs with disease status, and machine learning to predict cytomegalovirus infection status. A later analysis re-analyzed previously published TCR beta repertoires from approximately 700 donors and added high-resolution HLA genotyping to study TCR occurrence patterns. The later analysis used no new phenotypic data to find candidate immune exposures, relying instead on TCR beta sequences and their occurrence across donors. To decide whether each TCR beta V gene segment behaved as functional or pseudogenic, an earlier analysis of 587 of the donors relied on high-throughput TCR beta sequencing. Donor age, sex, ethnicity and CMV serostatus were compiled alongside the repertoire data. A later genetic analysis used genome-wide SNP genotypes for 398 of the 666 donors, treating that subset as a discovery cohort. Every repertoire in the discovery cohort had been generated on one and the same sequencing platform. Both class I and class II loci were covered by HLA typing, at four-digit resolution. Typing coverage differed by locus: A, B, C, DRB1 and DQB1 were typed in roughly 629-640 donors, DQA1 in approximately 520, DPA1 in some 600, and DPB1 in 472. Because of strong linkage in the cohort, five DR-DQ haplotypes were treated as single units for association and clustering. Among some 410 genotyped donors of the cohort, an average of approximately 240,000 unique TCR beta nucleotide sequences was sequenced per donor, of which about 19% were non-productive.

Points the paper makes about the study in general: Some IMGT-functional V segments, including TRBV6-2 and TRBV6-3, could not be distinguished by the 87-base-pair reads and were therefore excluded. In a later analysis, some 18,000 TCR beta sequences were associated with specific HLA alleles at a false discovery rate of 0.05. The classifier was reported to diagnose cytomegalovirus status with high specificity and sensitivity in both the original cohort and the validation cohort. The study listed around 160 TCR beta chains as associated with cytomegalovirus. According to a later genetic analysis, donors in an Asian-associated ancestry cluster had fewer N-insertions in productive TCRs than the approximately 670-donor mean. Only TCR beta chains were sequenced in this cohort, and the absence of alpha or paired-chain data limited detectable features. V-gene and J-gene trimming of TCR beta chains was associated with a missense DCLRE1C variant in a later genetic analysis, and the association was replicated in an independent cohort. Because HLA typing was unavailable for some donors at each locus, only the typed subset was used in association tests. The authors suggested that the approach could potentially be generalized to other disease states and immunological phenotypes. Because counts were too low, 15 to 20 rarely observed V segments, including chromosome 9 orphons, were excluded from the earlier analysis of 500 to 700 of the donors. When HLA alleles, especially DR and DQ, strongly co-occurred, attributing TCR associations to individual alleles was difficult. In a later analysis, the rate of TCR association differed among HLA loci, with DRB1 alleles having the most associated TCRs and HLA-C alleles having the fewest. In an earlier analysis of 450 to 750 of the donors, most TCR beta V segments appeared in productive rearrangements about 90% or about 30% of the time, broadly matching IMGT annotations. In vitro tests confirmed that a few of the cytomegalovirus-associated TCR beta chains recognize cytomegalovirus antigens. Sequencing depth was assumed to be roughly uniform across donors in the presence/absence analyses, though that assumption may not hold. A later analysis found that most CMV-associated TCR beta chains appeared HLA-restricted, with HLA associations seemingly driven largely by CMV exposure. A further reported finding was that TCR beta sequences accurately predicted the HLA-A and HLA-B alleles for most subjects in the first cohort. A cluster of highly shared sequence variants was judged likely to be a technical artifact of the sequencing pipeline. A later analysis reported that several top co-occurrence clusters appeared linked to parvovirus B19, influenza, CMV and Epstein-Barr virus. For the cohort, immune exposure information was limited to CMV serostatus. Linkage disequilibrium might explain the correlated functional status among segregating V segments, but an unknown experimental factor could not be excluded. Compared with equally common non-associated chains, HLA-associated TCR beta chains in a later analysis were more clonally expanded and had lower generation probabilities. Across donors, most TCR sequences were observed very rarely, whereas some public TCRs were present in many individuals.

Receptor amplification or capture employed the immunoSEQ multiplex PCR assay. For the multiplex PCR, a mixture combining 60 forward primers for TCR Vbeta segments and 13 reverse primers for TCR Jbeta segments was used. Amplification of the CDR3 region of rearranged TCR beta genes was performed with a multiplex PCR assay on genomic DNA. On the Illumina HiSeq System, the amplified TCR beta libraries were sequenced as 87-base-pair reads. Per the source publication's procedure: A later analysis tallied roughly 76 million unique TCR beta chains across the approximately 670 repertoires, and about 10 million of those chains were shared by two or more donors. To remove PCR and sequencing errors, raw reads were error-corrected and collapsed into unique sequences using a nearest-neighbor algorithm that merged closely related sequences. CDR3 sequences were aligned to IMGT reference sequences to assign V, D and J gene segments. Each retained sequence needed at least a six-nucleotide match to both a V gene segment and a J gene segment. A rearrangement was called productive if the CDR3 had no stop codons and remained in frame with V and J, and every other rearrangement was called non-productive. Following IMGT convention, CDR3 was defined as the stretch from the second conserved V-encoded cysteine up to the conserved J-encoded phenylalanine. The earlier analysis of about 620 of the donors excluded sequences that lacked an unambiguous match to a single V gene segment. In an earlier analysis of a few hundred of the donors, V segments were called functional above 56.7% productive rearrangements and were called segregating when the between-donor standard deviation exceeded 5%. A statistical classification framework was built for diagnosing cytomegalovirus status from the catalog of TCR beta chain sequences. A later analysis assigned V and J genes by comparing TCR nucleotide sequences with IMGT/GENE-DB human TR gene sequences. The TCRdist pipeline was used in a later analysis to assign CDR3 sequences and most-parsimonious VDJ recombination scenarios. In a later analysis, every TCR beta chain was defined by the combination of its CDR3 amino acid sequence and its V-gene family, and reads without a unique V-gene family were dropped. As a way to deal with suspected cross-contamination and a sequencing artifact, a later analysis dropped 450 to 600 nucleotide sequences that were highly shared and had low generation probability. In a later analysis, a clonal expansion index was calculated for each public chain from normalized within-repertoire ranks of inferred template counts. In a later analysis, generation probabilities were computed with a VDJ recombination model fitted to out-of-frame rearrangements, and the resulting probabilities were checked against IGoR. In a later analysis, hypergeometric tests were used to score TCR-TCR, TCR-HLA and TCR-CMV co-occurrence, with a repertoire-size bias correction applied to TCR pairs. A later analysis estimated false discovery rates by permuting HLA or CMV assignments 20 times. In a later analysis, co-occurring TCRs were grouped using DBSCAN, with TCRdist sequence similarity added in when clustering inside HLA-allele-positive subsets. Repertoires with fewer than 30,000 or more than 120,000 public chains, plus five repertoires with anomalous nucleotide sharing, were excluded from co-occurrence clustering. TCRdb holds this immuneACCESS table with in-frame rearrangements only. Some clones are missing; in checked studies, unresolved V genes explain under half, and the rest has no known cause. That table furnishes V, J and clone size, whereas the DNA furnished D and trimming. This sample holds some 140,000 clones; around 79% were observed only once. Roughly 8% of the sample rests with the top ten.

As concerns this clone: Its binding antigen is unknown. No base quality values were provided; no much bigger clone lies one nucleotide off.

From its cysteine to its phenylalanine, the CDR3 spans 15 amino acids. Only the CDR3 DNA is retained, 45 bases long and in frame from the first base. The germline V gene (reference sequence) gives CDR1 as MNHEY and CDR2 as SMNVEV. V lost 5 bases and J lost 0 bases; the stretch between them is 13 bases long. The cohort consisted of 600 to 750 healthy bone marrow donors. At the time of sampling, every cohort member was nominally healthy, though immune exposures that went unrecorded were likely present. The donor tested CMV seropositive and was one of the 289 seropositive cohort members. A peripheral blood sample was collected from each donor, and TCR beta sequencing was performed on peripheral blood mononuclear cells. Genomic DNA extraction from the blood cell samples was performed with the Qiagen DNeasy Blood Extraction Kit.

Specimen: PBMCs. The sequence links TRBV27 to TRBJ1-2; too little of a D gene remains to name it. The clonotype originates from a man between 25 and 39 years old in good health and CMV-seropositive. DNA sequence: TGTGCCAGCAGTCTCTCAATGGGAGCTAACTATGGCTACACCTTC. This is translated as CASSLSMGANYGYTF.